The clone carrying this TCR beta chain occurred a few times. The antigen is not known. This specimen comes from a study of cytomegalovirus exposure and HLA in healthy donors. General study points: Serostatus for CMV was the only available immune exposure information. Rarity marked most TCR sequences, yet some public TCRs occurred in many donors. Several of the most significant clusters were apparently associated with common viral pathogens in a later analysis. HLA restriction was apparent for most CMV-associated TCR beta chains in a later analysis.

The PCR was carried out with 60 Vbeta primers and 13 Jbeta primers. Libraries were prepared by immunoSEQ multiplex PCR; TCRdb keeps only in-frame clonotypes and omits some of them. The table includes tens of thousands of clones, roughly 82% detected once. The sequence came from a male donor in good health and CMV-seropositive. Sequenced input: PBMCs.

This CDR3 reads CASSLGSGHSTDTQYF. CDR3 sequence (DNA): TGTGCCAGCAGCTTAGGTTCGGGACATAGCACAGATACGCAGTATTTT. The chain employs TRBV7-6 and TRBJ2-3; TRBD1 might be the D (6 bases). In germline, CDR1 is SGHVS, CDR2 FNYEAQ. The CDR3 is made up of 16 amino acids. Trimming cost V 1 base and J 0 bases, with 11 bases left between them.